Listed here are 18 T cell receptor beta chains from one sample, sequenced in a study of blood T cell repertoires in COVID-19. Some clones are missing from TCRdb's copy, which holds only in-frame ones; the method was immunoSEQ multiplex PCR. Of just over 250,000 clones detected, about 89% appear once; the ten largest clones hold around 9.5%. What was sequenced was peripheral blood. Source of these receptors: a man aged 40-55 years who had recovered from COVID-19.

The chain is built from TRBV13 and TRBJ2-7; 9 bases match TRBD1. The CDR3 contains 16 residues. The germline V gene has CDR1 PRHDT and CDR2 FYEKMQ (reference sequence). The ends lost 1 base at V and 0 bases at J; junction bases unmatched: 4. CDR3 loop: CASSLEGQGRSYEQYF. The CDR3 nucleotides are TGTGCCAGCAGCTTAGAGGGACAGGGCCGCTCCTACGAGCAGTACTTC.

This clone is a singleton in its sample. This chain connects TRBV7-8 to TRBJ2-3; D uncertain. The ends were cut back, 8 bases at V and 1 base at J, with 16 bases in the middle. The CDR3 contains 15 residues. Germline V gene sequence: CDR1 SGHVS, CDR2 FQNEAQ. CDR3 coding DNA: TGTGCCAGCGCGGAGAAACGCGGCCGCACAGATACGCAGTATTTT. It is translated as CASAEKRGRTDTQYF.

This chain links TRBV7-2 with TRBJ2-5; a possible D gene is TRBD2 (7 bases). Trimming pared 1 base from V and 5 bases from J, leaving 23 bases between. The germline V gene encodes CDR1 SGHTA and CDR2 FQGNSA. This CDR3 is 18 amino acids long. The CDR3 sequence is CASSLGGGPARLHETQYF. Here the CDR3 DNA reads TGTGCCAGCAGCTTAGGCGGGGGCCCGGCGCGGCTCCACGAGACCCAGTACTTC.

V gene TRBV12-3 or TRBV12-4 combines with J gene TRBJ2-3; 7 bases line up with TRBD1. After removal of 6 bases from V and 6 bases from J, the junction contained 3 bases not matched to a gene. The CDR3 length is 12 residues. CDR3 protein: CASRTGIDTQYF. The DNA for the CDR3 is TGTGCCAGCAGGACAGGGATTGATACGCAGTATTTT.

This clone was picked up a small number of times. The gene calls are TRBV18 and TRBJ1-1, with TRBD1 identical over 8 bases. CDR1 and CDR2 (germline): KGHSH, LQKENI. Trimming cost V 5 bases and J 0 bases; bases outside gene matches: 2. CDR3 length: 14 amino acids. In DNA form, the CDR3 reads TGTGCCAGCTCAGACAGGGGAATGAACACTGAAGCTTTCTTT. Translated: CASSDRGMNTEAFF.

This chain joins TRBV24-1 and TRBJ2-1; 7 nucleotides match TRBD2. The CDR3 is 14 amino acids. V was pared by 9 bases and J by 12 bases, with 16 bases of the junction left unmatched. Germline V gene data show CDR1 as KGHDR and CDR2 as SFDVKD. CDR3 bases: TGTGCCACCGCCCCTGGGGGGGGGACCGGGGGGCAGTTCTTC. This gives the protein CATAPGGGTGGQFF.

The rearrangement joins TRBV19 to TRBJ2-5; 11 bases are shared with TRBD2. The germline CDR1 and CDR2 sequences are LNHDA and SQIVND (reference sequence). V lost 7 bases and J lost 10; bases outside the gene matches: 14. The CDR3 runs 15 residues. This CDR3 is CASTPTSGTPMGQYF. CDR3 in DNA: TGTGCCAGTACTCCGACTAGCGGGACTCCAATGGGCCAGTACTTC.

This clone was seen a single time. CDR3 amino acids: CASSGGTAAGQRESPYEQYF. The CDR3 coding sequence is TGTGCCAGCAGTGGGGGGACGGCTGCCGGCCAGCGGGAGTCCCCCTACGAGCAGTACTTC. The genes are TRBV2 and TRBJ2-7; 8 bases align to TRBD2. With V trimmed by 4 bases and J by 2 bases, 22 bases remained unmatched. The CDR3 has 20 residues. Germline lookup yields CDR1 SNHLY and CDR2 FYNNEI.

This clone was seen a single time. V is TRBV19 and J is TRBJ2-1, with TRBD2 identical over 9 bases. V gave up 4 bases and J gave up 8 bases; unmatched junction bases: 6. The length of the CDR3 is 14 residues. Germline V gene lookup returns CDR1 LNHDA and CDR2 SQIVND (reference sequence). The CDR3 nucleotides are TGTGCCAGTAGTAGCGGGAGGGCCATCGATGAGCAGTTCTTC. Encoded protein: CASSSGRAIDEQFF.

J is TRBJ2-7 and V is TRBV25-1; D may be TRBD1 (5 bases). V was trimmed by 6 bases and J by 9 bases, leaving 24 bases between them. This CDR3 region has 15 residues. The germline CDR1 and CDR2 sequences are MGHDK and SYGVNS. CDR3 protein: CASSQTETAPNGQYF. Here the CDR3 DNA reads TGTGCCAGCAGCCAGACAGAAACCGCGCCGAATGGGCAGTACTTC.

This rearrangement joins TRBV5-5 to TRBJ2-1; 7 nucleotides agree with TRBD1. Trimming cost V 7 bases and J 7 bases; bases outside gene matches: 8. CDR1 is SGHKS and CDR2 is YYEKEE in the germline V gene (reference sequence). The CDR3 has 13 amino acids. CDR3 bases: TGTGCCAGCCGACAGGGACAGCGTAATGAGCAGTTCTTC. Translated: CASRQGQRNEQFF.

This clone has more than one count but fewer than ten. This sequence joins TRBV18 and TRBJ1-5; the D is unclear. Trimming took 6 bases from V and 2 from J, leaving 8 bases between them. This CDR3 contains 13 residues. Germline values: CDR1 KGHSH, CDR2 LQKENI. The CDR3 loop reads CASSTSGNQPQHF. The CDR3 DNA sequence: TGTGCCAGCTCCACCAGTGGCAATCAGCCCCAGCATTTT.

This sequence joins TRBV6-5 and TRBJ2-7; 10 nucleotides align to TRBD1. J gave up 6 bases and V 4 bases, and 6 bases lay outside the gene matches. Germline values: CDR1 MNHEY, CDR2 SVGAGI. The CDR3 has 14 amino acids. CDR3 bases: TGTGCCAGCAGTTCGACAGGGGGCCCAACCGAGCAGTACTTC. Protein sequence: CASSSTGGPTEQYF.

The rearrangement joins TRBV6-5 to TRBJ1-1; weak D call: TRBD1 (6 bases). Germline loops: CDR1 MNHEY, CDR2 SVGAGI. Trimming left V 2 bases short and J 5 bases short, with 12 bases between. The CDR3 has 14 amino acids. In DNA form, the CDR3 reads TGTGCCAGCAGTTACATGGGGGCAGGAACTGAAGCTTTCTTT. Amino acid sequence: CASSYMGAGTEAFF.

The chain's CDR3 is CASRLLVGGHSAKNIQYF. The CDR3 nucleotides read TGTGCCAGTAGGCTACTGGTTGGGGGACATTCCGCCAAAAACATTCAGTACTTC. The chain joins TRBV19 to TRBJ2-4; possible D gene TRBD1, 6 bases. The CDR3 covers 18 residues. The V and J ends lost 6 bases and 1 base respectively, with 22 bases between them. Germline values: CDR1 LNHDA, CDR2 SQIVND (reference sequence).

This clone was counted only a few times. The rearrangement links TRBV6-1 to TRBJ1-6; 8 bases line up with TRBD1. The CDR3 runs to 15 residues. The germline gives CDR1 MNHNS, CDR2 SASEGT. Trimming removed 3 bases from V and 7 bases from J; junction bases left unmatched: 5. CDR3 region: CASSEIPGGNSPLHF. CDR3 DNA: TGTGCCAGCAGTGAGATACCAGGGGGCAATTCACCCCTCCACTTT.

The rearrangement joins TRBV15 to TRBJ2-5; 8 nucleotides match TRBD2. The germline V gene encodes CDR1 LNHNV and CDR2 YYDKDF (reference sequence). Trimming took 5 bases from V and 0 from J; bases not matched to a gene: 5. The CDR3 runs 15 residues. The DNA for the CDR3 is TGTGCCACCAGCCATAGCGGGGCATACCAAGAGACCCAGTACTTC. Its translation: CATSHSGAYQETQYF.

This clone was picked up one time. The gene calls are TRBV4-1 and TRBJ2-7, with D unclear. CDR3 length equals 15 residues. Germline V CDR1 and CDR2: MGHRA, YSYEKL. Trimming left V 1 base short and J 3 bases short, with 13 bases between. CDR3 region: CASSQGAPNGYEQYF. The CDR3 DNA sequence: TGCGCCAGCAGCCAAGGGGCTCCGAATGGCTACGAGCAGTACTTC.